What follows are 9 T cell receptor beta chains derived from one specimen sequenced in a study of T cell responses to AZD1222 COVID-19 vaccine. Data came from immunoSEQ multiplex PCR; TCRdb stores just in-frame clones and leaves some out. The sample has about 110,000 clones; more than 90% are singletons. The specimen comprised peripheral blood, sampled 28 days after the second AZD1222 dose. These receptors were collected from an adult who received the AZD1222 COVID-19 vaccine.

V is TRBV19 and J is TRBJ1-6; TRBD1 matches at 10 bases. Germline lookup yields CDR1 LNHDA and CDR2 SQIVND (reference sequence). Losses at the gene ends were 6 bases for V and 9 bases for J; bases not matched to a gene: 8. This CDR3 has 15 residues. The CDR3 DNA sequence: TGTGCCAGTAGAACCTCCGGGACAGGGGTTTCACCCCTCCACTTT. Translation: CASRTSGTGVSPLHF.

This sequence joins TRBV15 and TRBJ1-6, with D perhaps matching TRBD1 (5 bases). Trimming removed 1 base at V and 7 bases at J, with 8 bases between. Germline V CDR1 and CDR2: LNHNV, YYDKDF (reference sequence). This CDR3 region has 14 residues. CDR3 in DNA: TGTGCCACCAGCAGAGGGTGGGGGAATTCACCCCTCCACTTT. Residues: CATSRGWGNSPLHF.

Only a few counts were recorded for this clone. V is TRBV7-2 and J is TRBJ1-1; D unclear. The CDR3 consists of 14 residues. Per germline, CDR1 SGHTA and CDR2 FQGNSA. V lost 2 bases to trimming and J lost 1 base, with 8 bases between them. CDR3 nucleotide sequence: TGTGCCAGCAGCTTAAGTTCGTCGAACACTGAAGCTTTCTTT. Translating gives CASSLSSSNTEAFF.

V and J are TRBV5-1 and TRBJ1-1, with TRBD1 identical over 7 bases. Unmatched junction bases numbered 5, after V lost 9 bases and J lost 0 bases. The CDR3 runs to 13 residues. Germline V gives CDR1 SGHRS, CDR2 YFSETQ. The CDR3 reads CATTTGLNTEAFF. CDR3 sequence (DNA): TGCGCCACCACGACAGGGTTGAACACTGAAGCTTTCTTT.

CDR3 DNA: TGCGCCAGCAGCTTGCAGGGACCATCCTATAATTCACCCCTCCACTTT. Translation gives CASSLQGPSYNSPLHF. The chain is built from TRBV5-1 and TRBJ1-6; TRBD1 might be the D (5 bases). Between the trimmed V and J ends, which lost 1 base and 1 base, there was a span of 9 bases. CDR1 is SGHRS and CDR2 is YFSETQ in the germline V gene. This CDR3 is built from 16 residues. Variable domain in full (rest from reference TRBV5-1 and TRBJ1-6): KAGVTQTPRYLIKTRGQQVTLSCSPISGHRSVSWYQQTPGQGLQFLFEYFSETQRNKGNFPGRFSGRQFSNSRSEMNVSTLELGDSALYLCASSLQGPSYNSPLHFGNGTRLTVT.

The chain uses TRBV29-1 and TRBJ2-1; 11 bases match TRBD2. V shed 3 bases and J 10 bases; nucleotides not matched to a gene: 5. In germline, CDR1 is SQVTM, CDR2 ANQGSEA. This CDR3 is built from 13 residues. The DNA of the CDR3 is TGCAGCGTTGACCTAGCGGGGGGTTGGGAGCAGTTCTTC. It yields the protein CSVDLAGGWEQFF.

CDR3 sequence (DNA): TGTGCCAGCAGCGGAACGACGGGAGGGGAGACTGAAGCTTTCTTT. Protein sequence: CASSGTTGGETEAFF. This chain connects TRBV9 to TRBJ1-1; perhaps TRBD1 as D (5 bases). The CDR3 has 15 amino acids. Germline CDR1 reads SGDLS; CDR2 reads YYNGEE. V lost 3 bases and J lost 5, with 17 bases in between.

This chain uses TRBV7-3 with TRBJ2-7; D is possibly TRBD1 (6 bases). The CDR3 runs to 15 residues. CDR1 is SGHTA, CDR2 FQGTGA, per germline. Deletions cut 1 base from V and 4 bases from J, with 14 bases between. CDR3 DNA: TGTGCCAGCAGCTTAAAGCCAGGGACACTTTACGAGCAGTACTTC. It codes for CASSLKPGTLYEQYF.

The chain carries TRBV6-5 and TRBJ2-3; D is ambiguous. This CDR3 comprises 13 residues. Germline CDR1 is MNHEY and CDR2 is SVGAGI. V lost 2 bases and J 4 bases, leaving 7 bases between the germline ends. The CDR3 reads CASSYGVADTQYF. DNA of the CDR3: TGTGCCAGCAGTTACGGAGTGGCAGATACGCAGTATTTT.